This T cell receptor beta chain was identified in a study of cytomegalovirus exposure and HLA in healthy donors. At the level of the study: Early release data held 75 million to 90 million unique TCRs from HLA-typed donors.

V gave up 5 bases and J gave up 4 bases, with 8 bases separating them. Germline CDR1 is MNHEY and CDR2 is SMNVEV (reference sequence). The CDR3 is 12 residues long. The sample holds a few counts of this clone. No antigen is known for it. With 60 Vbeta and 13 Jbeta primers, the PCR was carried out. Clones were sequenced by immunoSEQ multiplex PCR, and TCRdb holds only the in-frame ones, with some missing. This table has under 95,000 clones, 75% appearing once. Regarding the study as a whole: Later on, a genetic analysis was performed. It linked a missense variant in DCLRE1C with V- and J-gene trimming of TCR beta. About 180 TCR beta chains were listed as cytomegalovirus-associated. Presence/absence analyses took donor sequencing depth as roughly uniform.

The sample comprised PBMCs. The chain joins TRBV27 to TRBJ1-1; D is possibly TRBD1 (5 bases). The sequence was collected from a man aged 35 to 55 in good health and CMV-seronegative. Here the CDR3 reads CASSTGVTEAFF. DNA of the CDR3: TGTGCCAGCAGTACAGGAGTCACTGAAGCTTTCTTT.